These 10 T cell receptor beta chains were all obtained from the same sample, sequenced in a study of human T cells and chemical hapten exposure. The sample's time point: patch test 3, about 24 weeks after DPC sensitization. As for treatment: therapeutic diphenylcyclopropenone sensitization with weekly scalp DPC. TCRdb re-called the RACE reads with MiXCR, one entry per CDR3 protein. The sample records more than 85,000 distinct CDR3 sequences, 30% to 35% being singletons. The specimen was whole blood, collected in connection with sensitization to the hapten diphenylcyclopropenone (DPC). The receptors here all came from a man aged 35-49 years with alopecia areata. Some clones in this sample may be carry-over from other donors' samples.

The rearrangement links TRBV7-2 to TRBJ1-2; D is undetermined. Germline lookup yields CDR1 SGHTA and CDR2 FQGNSA. This CDR3 is built from 13 residues. The V gene lost 1 base and the J gene lost 2 bases, with 5 bases spanning the gap. The CDR3 is CASSLDTNYGYTF. In DNA form, the CDR3 reads TGTGCCAGCAGCTTAGATACCAACTATGGCTACACCTTC. The whole variable domain, remainder taken from reference TRBV7-2 and TRBJ1-2, is GAGVSQSPSNKVTEKGKDVELRCDPISGHTALYWYRQSLGQGLEFLIYFQGNSAPDKSGLPSDRFSAERTGGSVSTLTIQRTQQEDSAVYLCASSLDTNYGYTFGSGTRLTVV.

The chain couples TRBV5-1 to TRBJ2-5; D possibly matches TRBD1 or TRBD2 (7 bases each). V gave up 4 bases and J gave up 0 bases, with 13 bases separating them. CDR3 size: 15 residues. Looked up from germline, CDR1 is SGHRS and CDR2 is YFSETQ. The CDR3 loop reads CASSRSGTDQETQYF. The CDR3 nucleotides are TGCGCCAGCAGCAGAAGCGGGACAGACCAAGAGACCCAGTACTTC.

This chain connects TRBV12-3 or TRBV12-4 to TRBJ1-4; 7 nucleotides match TRBD1. The CDR3 is made up of 15 amino acids. Trimming cost V 6 bases and J 8 bases; bases outside gene matches: 12. In DNA form, the CDR3 reads TGTGCCAGCAGCCTCTACAGGGGCCAAGGCGAAAAACTGTTTTTT. It specifies CASSLYRGQGEKLFF.

The chain links TRBV5-1 to TRBJ1-1, with D possibly matching TRBD1 (5 bases). V shed 1 base and J shed 11 bases, with 18 bases lying between them. The CDR3 sequence is 14 residues long. Germline V gene lookup returns CDR1 SGHRS and CDR2 YFSETQ. The CDR3 reads CASSLFLRDADAFF. CDR3 in DNA: TGCGCCAGCAGCTTGTTCCTCAGGGACGCGGACGCTTTCTTT.

This chain links TRBV4-3 with TRBJ1-1; D not certain. This CDR3 has 14 amino acids. V was trimmed by 0 bases and J by 1 base, leaving 6 bases between them. The germline CDR1 and CDR2 sequences are LGHNA and YSLEER. The CDR3 reads CASSQDLPNTEAFF. CDR3 DNA sequence: TGCGCCAGCAGCCAAGACCTACCGAACACTGAAGCTTTCTTT.

Only a few counts were recorded for this clonotype. V and J are TRBV6-1 and TRBJ2-2; no clear D. The length of the CDR3 is 11 residues. Trimming cost V 8 bases and J 17 bases, with 18 bases left between them. In germline, CDR1 is MNHNS, CDR2 SASEGT. The CDR3 DNA reads TGTGCCAGCTCCCCCCAGAGTGTCTTTTTTTTT. Its protein is CASSPQSVFFF.

This clonotype was seen a handful of times. This rearrangement joins TRBV7-8 to TRBJ2-1; D is undetermined. V gave up 1 base and J gave up 9 bases, with 7 bases separating them. This CDR3 region has 12 residues. Germline CDR1 reads SGHVS; CDR2 reads FQNEAQ. The CDR3, as DNA: TGTGCCAGCAGCTTAGTCTCGTTTGAGCAGTTCTTC. This gives the protein CASSLVSFEQFF.

This chain connects TRBV10-3 to TRBJ2-3; 11 bases fit TRBD1. The CDR3 covers 15 residues. Germline trimming cut 6 bases from V and 4 bases from J; bases unmatched to any gene: 6. Germline-derived CDR1 and CDR2 are ENHRY and SYGVKD. The CDR3 reads CAIRRDRGTADTQYF. CDR3 in DNA: TGTGCCATCAGAAGGGACAGGGGGACAGCAGATACGCAGTATTTT.

This clonotype was counted only a few times. The CDR3 sequence: CASSSKGNEQFF. The CDR3 DNA reads TGCGCCAGCAGCTCCAAGGGGAATGAGCAGTTCTTC. V and J are TRBV5-1 and TRBJ2-1; perhaps TRBD1 as D (5 bases). V lost 3 bases and J 7 bases, leaving 8 bases between the germline ends. The CDR3 has 12 amino acids. Germline assignment: CDR1 SGHRS and CDR2 YFSETQ.

This clonotype was detected a few times. The chain carries TRBV20-1 and TRBJ2-6; D might be TRBD1 (6 bases). V was pared by 4 bases and J by 8 bases, with 18 bases between. CDR1 and CDR2 (germline): DFQATT, SNEGSKA (reference sequence). This CDR3 has 15 residues. In nucleotides, the CDR3 is TGCAGTGCTAACAAGAAGGCAGGGGAGCCCAACGTCCTGACTTTC. Amino acid sequence: CSANKKAGEPNVLTF.